This is a list of T cell receptor beta chains from one sample in a study of shared clonotypes between healthy human individuals. Repertoires were generated with immunoSEQ multiplex PCR, while TCRdb's copy carries only in-frame clones and drops some. This sample carries over 400,000 clones, over 75% of them seen once, and the ten largest clones take approximately 12%. Sequencing was done on a sample of PBMCs. These receptors all stem from a woman in her thirties or forties in good health. Some clones in this sample may be carry-over from other donors' samples. Both conserved end residues are part of each CDR3. Each record gives: CDR3 protein, CDR3 DNA, D gene, J gene, CDR3 length, V gene, clone size. D genes are given only for firm matches. Some rows mark clone size as missing; the rest say once, few, many or name a class of expanded clone.

CDR3 protein: CASSLGGHGNTEAFF; CDR3 DNA: TGTGCCAGCAGCCTGGGGGGCCATGGGAACACTGAAGCTTTCTTT; D gene: -; J gene: TRBJ1-1; CDR3 length: 15; V gene: TRBV28; clone size: -
CDR3 protein: CSVEDQASSYNEQFF; CDR3 DNA: TGCAGCGTTGAAGATCAGGCTAGCTCATACAATGAGCAGTTCTTC; D gene: -; J gene: TRBJ2-1; CDR3 length: 15; V gene: TRBV29-1; clone size: -
CDR3 protein: CASSSYRQGAMNTEAFF; CDR3 DNA: TGTGCCAGCAGTTCGTATAGACAGGGGGCGATGAACACTGAAGCTTTCTTT; D gene: TRBD1; J gene: TRBJ1-1; CDR3 length: 17; V gene: TRBV28; clone size: -
CDR3 protein: CAIRGGASYEQYF; CDR3 DNA: TGTGCCATTCGAGGGGGCGCTTCCTACGAGCAGTACTTC; D gene: TRBD1; J gene: TRBJ2-7; CDR3 length: 13; V gene: TRBV2; clone size: -
CDR3 protein: CASSAGDQETQYF; CDR3 DNA: TGCGCCAGCAGCGCGGGGGACCAAGAGACCCAGTACTTC; D gene: TRBD2; J gene: TRBJ2-5; CDR3 length: 13; V gene: TRBV5-1; clone size: -
CDR3 protein: CASSAGTSGSGTQYF; CDR3 DNA: TGTGCCAGCAGTGCGGGGACTAGCGGGAGTGGTACGCAGTATTTT; D gene: TRBD2; J gene: TRBJ2-3; CDR3 length: 15; V gene: TRBV6-1; clone size: -
CDR3 protein: CASSGGPRGYGYTF; CDR3 DNA: TGTGCCAGCAGTGGGGGTCCCAGGGGCTATGGCTACACCTTC; D gene: -; J gene: TRBJ1-2; CDR3 length: 14; V gene: TRBV2; clone size: -
CDR3 protein: CASSLLRQGGEKLFF; CDR3 DNA: TGTGCCAGCAGTTTATTGAGACAGGGTGGTGAAAAACTGTTTTTT; D gene: TRBD1; J gene: TRBJ1-4; CDR3 length: 15; V gene: TRBV27; clone size: few
CDR3 protein: CASSVGPPDEQYF; CDR3 DNA: TGTGCCAGCAGCGTAGGTCCCCCCGACGAGCAGTACTTC; D gene: -; J gene: TRBJ2-7; CDR3 length: 13; V gene: TRBV9; clone size: -
CDR3 protein: CASSLVPGPSLEAFF; CDR3 DNA: TGCGCCAGCAGCTTGGTGCCGGGACCGAGTCTTGAAGCTTTCTTT; D gene: -; J gene: TRBJ1-1; CDR3 length: 15; V gene: TRBV5-1; clone size: once
CDR3 protein: CASSIPGGSTNEKLFF; CDR3 DNA: TGTGCCAGTAGTATACCTGGTGGTTCAACTAATGAAAAACTGTTTTTT; D gene: -; J gene: TRBJ1-4; CDR3 length: 16; V gene: TRBV19; clone size: -
CDR3 protein: CAWSAETGIGGQYF; CDR3 DNA: TGTGCCTGGAGTGCGGAGACAGGGATCGGTGGGCAGTACTTC; D gene: TRBD1; J gene: TRBJ2-7; CDR3 length: 14; V gene: TRBV30; clone size: -
CDR3 protein: CASRMGRRPYEQYF; CDR3 DNA: TGTGCCAGCAGAATGGGACGGCGGCCCTACGAGCAGTACTTC; D gene: -; J gene: TRBJ2-7; CDR3 length: 14; V gene: TRBV28; clone size: -
CDR3 protein: CASSQIRTSGNEQFF; CDR3 DNA: TGTGCCAGCAGCCAAATACGGACTAGCGGGAATGAGCAGTTCTTC; D gene: TRBD2; J gene: TRBJ2-1; CDR3 length: 15; V gene: TRBV4-2; clone size: -
CDR3 protein: CASSPGQGETGNTIYF; CDR3 DNA: TGTGCCAGCTCTCCCGGACAGGGTGAAACTGGAAACACCATATATTTT; D gene: TRBD1; J gene: TRBJ1-3; CDR3 length: 16; V gene: TRBV18; clone size: -
CDR3 protein: CASSLSRTGGTEAFF; CDR3 DNA: TGTGCCAGCAGTTTATCCCGGACAGGGGGCACTGAAGCTTTCTTT; D gene: TRBD1; J gene: TRBJ1-1; CDR3 length: 15; V gene: TRBV27; clone size: -
CDR3 protein: CASSKGLADYEQYF; CDR3 DNA: TGTGCCAGCAGTAAAGGACTAGCGGACTACGAGCAGTACTTC; D gene: TRBD2; J gene: TRBJ2-7; CDR3 length: 14; V gene: TRBV7-2; clone size: many
CDR3 protein: CASSKRPTGVANQPQHF; CDR3 DNA: TGTGCCAGCAGCAAGAGGCCAACGGGGGTTGCCAATCAGCCCCAGCATTTT; D gene: -; J gene: TRBJ1-5; CDR3 length: 17; V gene: TRBV7-8; clone size: -
CDR3 protein: CASSPLTGELFF; CDR3 DNA: TGTGCCAGCAGCCCCCTTACAGGGGAGCTGTTTTTT; D gene: -; J gene: TRBJ2-2; CDR3 length: 12; V gene: TRBV28; clone size: once
CDR3 protein: CAWGDTGELFF; CDR3 DNA: TGTGCCTGGGGGGACACCGGGGAGCTGTTTTTT; D gene: -; J gene: TRBJ2-2; CDR3 length: 11; V gene: TRBV30; clone size: -
CDR3 protein: CASSRELEEPQHF; CDR3 DNA: TGTGCCAGCAGTCGGGAATTGGAGGAGCCCCAGCATTTT; D gene: -; J gene: TRBJ1-5; CDR3 length: 13; V gene: TRBV6-4; clone size: -
CDR3 protein: CASSSPGQGRETQYF; CDR3 DNA: TGTGCCAGCAGTTCCCCCGGACAGGGGCGGGAGACCCAGTACTTC; D gene: TRBD1; J gene: TRBJ2-5; CDR3 length: 15; V gene: TRBV28; clone size: -
CDR3 protein: CAWSVLAGANGELFF; CDR3 DNA: TGTGCCTGGAGTGTACTGGCAGGGGCTAACGGGGAGCTGTTTTTT; D gene: -; J gene: TRBJ2-2; CDR3 length: 15; V gene: TRBV30; clone size: -
CDR3 protein: CASWRGGHQPQHF; CDR3 DNA: TGTGCCAGCTGGCGTGGGGGCCATCAGCCCCAGCATTTT; D gene: -; J gene: TRBJ1-5; CDR3 length: 13; V gene: TRBV16; clone size: -
CDR3 protein: CASSLDVGQADTF; CDR3 DNA: TGTGCCAGCAGCTTGGATGTGGGACAGGCCGACACCTTC; D gene: TRBD1; J gene: TRBJ1-2; CDR3 length: 13; V gene: TRBV7-9; clone size: -
CDR3 protein: CAISLLITGELFF; CDR3 DNA: TGTGCCATCAGCTTACTGATCACCGGGGAGCTGTTTTTT; D gene: -; J gene: TRBJ2-2; CDR3 length: 13; V gene: TRBV10-3; clone size: -
CDR3 protein: CASSVASGALNEQFF; CDR3 DNA: TGTGCCAGCAGCGTAGCCTCGGGAGCCCTCAATGAGCAGTTCTTC; D gene: -; J gene: TRBJ2-1; CDR3 length: 15; V gene: TRBV9; clone size: -
CDR3 protein: CASSLDTIQEQYF; CDR3 DNA: TGTGCCAGCTCCCTGGACACGATTCAGGAGCAGTACTTC; D gene: -; J gene: TRBJ2-7; CDR3 length: 13; V gene: TRBV18; clone size: few
CDR3 protein: CASSLGGGIEQYF; CDR3 DNA: TGTGCCAGCAGCCTAGGAGGGGGGATCGAGCAGTACTTC; D gene: -; J gene: TRBJ2-7; CDR3 length: 13; V gene: TRBV28; clone size: -
CDR3 protein: CASSYSGTGELFF; CDR3 DNA: TGTGCCAGCAGTTACTCGGGGACCGGGGAGCTGTTTTTT; D gene: -; J gene: TRBJ2-2; CDR3 length: 13; V gene: TRBV6-6; clone size: -
CDR3 protein: CSARQDNEQFF; CDR3 DNA: TGCAGTGCTAGACAGGACAATGAGCAGTTCTTC; D gene: -; J gene: TRBJ2-1; CDR3 length: 11; V gene: TRBV20-1; clone size: -
CDR3 protein: CASSPTVRKETQYF; CDR3 DNA: TGTGCCAGCAGTCCGACAGTCCGAAAAGAGACCCAGTACTTC; D gene: -; J gene: TRBJ2-5; CDR3 length: 14; V gene: TRBV27; clone size: -
CDR3 protein: CASSEQGARQGEQYF; CDR3 DNA: TGTGCCAGCAGTGAACAGGGGGCTAGACAGGGCGAGCAGTACTTC; D gene: TRBD1; J gene: TRBJ2-7; CDR3 length: 15; V gene: TRBV6-1; clone size: -
CDR3 protein: CASSLVGGPSSDTQYF; CDR3 DNA: TGTGCCAGCAGTTTGGTTGGCGGTCCTAGCTCAGATACGCAGTATTTT; D gene: -; J gene: TRBJ2-3; CDR3 length: 16; V gene: TRBV28; clone size: -
CDR3 protein: CSVGGIRSYNEQFF; CDR3 DNA: TGCAGCGTTGGGGGGATTAGAAGCTACAATGAGCAGTTCTTC; D gene: -; J gene: TRBJ2-1; CDR3 length: 14; V gene: TRBV29-1; clone size: -
CDR3 protein: CASSVQLVVDEQFF; CDR3 DNA: TGTGCCAGCAGTGTACAGCTAGTAGTGGATGAGCAGTTCTTC; D gene: -; J gene: TRBJ2-1; CDR3 length: 14; V gene: TRBV2; clone size: -
CDR3 protein: CASSPNRGLNTGELFF; CDR3 DNA: TGTGCCAGCAGCCCTAACAGGGGGTTGAACACCGGGGAGCTGTTTTTT; D gene: TRBD1; J gene: TRBJ2-2; CDR3 length: 16; V gene: TRBV7-3; clone size: -